This T cell receptor (beta chain) was sequenced in a study of human T cells and chemical hapten exposure. Study-wide points: The study found that DPC sensitization did not change TCRs above 1 in 1000 frequency. Expanded TCRs clustered into significantly more large CDR3 similarity groups than controls, the analysis revealed.

Specified time point: patch test 3, about 24 weeks after DPC sensitization. Regarding treatment: therapeutic diphenylcyclopropenone sensitization with weekly scalp DPC. People who gave samples had alopecia, were 18 to 70 years old, and were suitable for DPC. This clonotype has a handful of counts. Its matching antigen is unknown. CDR3 length equals 15 residues. Trimming stripped 3 bases from V and 2 bases from J, with 13 bases between. Each CDR3 protein is one row after TCRdb ran MiXCR on the RACE reads. This table holds tens of thousands of distinct CDR3 sequences, roughly 10% found once. The source material was whole blood, sampled in connection with sensitization to the hapten diphenylcyclopropenone (DPC). The genes are TRBV12-3 or TRBV12-4 and TRBJ2-5, with D possibly being TRBD2 (5 bases). The TCR comes from a woman between 35 and 50 years old with alopecia areata. Some clones in this sample may be carry-over from other donors' samples. In nucleotides, the CDR3 is TGTGCCAGCAGTTTTTTTGAGGGCCCGCAAGAGACCCAGTACTTC. As protein: CASSFFEGPQETQYF.